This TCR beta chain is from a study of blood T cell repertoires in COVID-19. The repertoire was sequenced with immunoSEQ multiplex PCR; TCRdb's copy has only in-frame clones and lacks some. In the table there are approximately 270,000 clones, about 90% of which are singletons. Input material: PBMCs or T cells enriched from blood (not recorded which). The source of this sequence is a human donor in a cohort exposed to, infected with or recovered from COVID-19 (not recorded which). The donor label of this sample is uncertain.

The CDR3 sequence is CASSIGPGGSTSGQPQHF. The CDR3, as DNA: TGTGCCAGTAGTATTGGCCCGGGGGGTTCCACCTCAGGACAGCCCCAGCATTTT. This rearrangement joins TRBV19 to TRBJ1-5, with a tentative D call TRBD1 (5 bases). The CDR3 covers 18 residues. V dropped 3 bases and J dropped 7 bases, with 25 bases sitting between them. The germline gives CDR1 LNHDA, CDR2 SQIVND (reference sequence).